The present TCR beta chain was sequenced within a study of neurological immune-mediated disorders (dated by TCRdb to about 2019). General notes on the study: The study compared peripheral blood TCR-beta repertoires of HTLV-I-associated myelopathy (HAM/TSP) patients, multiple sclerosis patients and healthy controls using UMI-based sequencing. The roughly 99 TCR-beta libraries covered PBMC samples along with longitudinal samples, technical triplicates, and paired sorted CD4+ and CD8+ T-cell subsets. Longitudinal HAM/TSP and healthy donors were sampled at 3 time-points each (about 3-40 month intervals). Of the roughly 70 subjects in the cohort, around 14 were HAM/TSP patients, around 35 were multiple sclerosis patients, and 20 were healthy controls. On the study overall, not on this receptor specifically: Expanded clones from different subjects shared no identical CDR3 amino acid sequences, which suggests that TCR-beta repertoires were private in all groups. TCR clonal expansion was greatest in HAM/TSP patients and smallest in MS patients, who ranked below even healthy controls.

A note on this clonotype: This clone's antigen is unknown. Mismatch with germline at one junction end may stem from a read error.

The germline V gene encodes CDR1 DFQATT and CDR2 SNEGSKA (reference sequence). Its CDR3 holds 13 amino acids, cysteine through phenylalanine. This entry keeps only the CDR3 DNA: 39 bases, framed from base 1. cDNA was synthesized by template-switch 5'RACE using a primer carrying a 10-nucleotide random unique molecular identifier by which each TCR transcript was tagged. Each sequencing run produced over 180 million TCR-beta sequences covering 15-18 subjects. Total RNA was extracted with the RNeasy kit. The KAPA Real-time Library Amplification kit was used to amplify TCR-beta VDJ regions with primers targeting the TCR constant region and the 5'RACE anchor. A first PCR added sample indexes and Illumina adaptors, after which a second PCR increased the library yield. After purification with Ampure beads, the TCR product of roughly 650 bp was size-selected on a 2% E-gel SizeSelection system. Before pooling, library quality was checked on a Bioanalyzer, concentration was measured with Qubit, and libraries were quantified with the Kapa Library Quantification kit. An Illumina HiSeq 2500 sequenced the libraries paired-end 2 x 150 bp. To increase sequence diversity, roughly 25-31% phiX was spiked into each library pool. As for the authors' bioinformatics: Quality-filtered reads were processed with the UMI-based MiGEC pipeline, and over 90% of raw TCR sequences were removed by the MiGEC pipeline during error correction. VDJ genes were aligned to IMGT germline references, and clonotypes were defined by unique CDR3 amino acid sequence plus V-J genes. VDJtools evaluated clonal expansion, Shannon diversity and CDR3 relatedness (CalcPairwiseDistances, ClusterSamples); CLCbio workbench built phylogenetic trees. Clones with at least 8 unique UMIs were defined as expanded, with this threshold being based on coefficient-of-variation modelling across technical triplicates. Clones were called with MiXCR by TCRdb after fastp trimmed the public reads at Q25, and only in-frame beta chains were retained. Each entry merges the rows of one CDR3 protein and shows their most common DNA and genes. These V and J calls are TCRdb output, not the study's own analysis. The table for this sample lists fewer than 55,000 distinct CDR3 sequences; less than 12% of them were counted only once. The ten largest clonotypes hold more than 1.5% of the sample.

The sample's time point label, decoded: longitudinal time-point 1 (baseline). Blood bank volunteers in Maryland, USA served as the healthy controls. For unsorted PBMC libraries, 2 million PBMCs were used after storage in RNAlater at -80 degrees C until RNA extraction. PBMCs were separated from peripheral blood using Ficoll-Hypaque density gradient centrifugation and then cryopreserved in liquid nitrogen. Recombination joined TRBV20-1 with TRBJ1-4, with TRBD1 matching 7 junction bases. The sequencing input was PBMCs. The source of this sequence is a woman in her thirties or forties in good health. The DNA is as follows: TGCGGTGCCCTACGCCCGGGACAGCCAAAACTGTTTTTT. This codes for CGALRPGQPKLFF.